Listed here is a single TCR beta chain. What it binds is not known. The data originate from a study of response to subunit inactivated influenza vaccine. Points from the study as a whole: The study's authors posited that every seasonal influenza vaccination enlists few new T cells.

TCRdb independently ran MiXCR on the RT-PCR reads; one entry per CDR3 protein. The sample has about 620,000 distinct CDR3 sequences; about 11% are singletons. These data were likewise used in another study, on T cells expressing NK-cell markers. That source notes: Libraries used 5'RACE template switching adding universal primer site and UMIs. CD8+ T cells in six or seven donors included dominant NKG2C+ clonotypes at roughly 1.0-8%. These clonotypes, the leaders elsewhere, also led the CD3+CD56-NKG2C+ fraction in four donors.

The specimen was PBMCs from blood, collected on the day of vaccination. The TCR originated in a man over 45 who received an inactivated influenza vaccine.

CDR3 sequence: CASSGQGAAYEQYF. CDR3 DNA: TGTGCCAGCAGCGGCCAGGGGGCGGCCTACGAGCAGTACTTC. This chain links TRBV12-3 or TRBV12-4 with TRBJ2-7; 8 bases are shared with TRBD1. This CDR3 spans 14 amino acids. The ends lost 6 bases at V and 2 bases at J; junction bases unmatched: 6.